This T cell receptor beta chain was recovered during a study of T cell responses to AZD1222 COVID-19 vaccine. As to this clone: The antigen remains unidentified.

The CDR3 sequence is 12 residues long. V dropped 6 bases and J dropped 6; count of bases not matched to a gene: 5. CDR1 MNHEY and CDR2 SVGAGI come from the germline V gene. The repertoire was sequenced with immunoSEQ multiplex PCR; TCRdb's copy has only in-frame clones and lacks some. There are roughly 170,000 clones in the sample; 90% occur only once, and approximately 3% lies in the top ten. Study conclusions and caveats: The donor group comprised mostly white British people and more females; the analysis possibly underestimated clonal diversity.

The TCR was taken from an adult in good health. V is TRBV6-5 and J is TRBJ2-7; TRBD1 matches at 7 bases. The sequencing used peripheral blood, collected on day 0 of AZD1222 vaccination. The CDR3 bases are TGTGCCAGCAGAACAGGGGTCGCCGAGCAGTACTTC. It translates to CASRTGVAEQYF.